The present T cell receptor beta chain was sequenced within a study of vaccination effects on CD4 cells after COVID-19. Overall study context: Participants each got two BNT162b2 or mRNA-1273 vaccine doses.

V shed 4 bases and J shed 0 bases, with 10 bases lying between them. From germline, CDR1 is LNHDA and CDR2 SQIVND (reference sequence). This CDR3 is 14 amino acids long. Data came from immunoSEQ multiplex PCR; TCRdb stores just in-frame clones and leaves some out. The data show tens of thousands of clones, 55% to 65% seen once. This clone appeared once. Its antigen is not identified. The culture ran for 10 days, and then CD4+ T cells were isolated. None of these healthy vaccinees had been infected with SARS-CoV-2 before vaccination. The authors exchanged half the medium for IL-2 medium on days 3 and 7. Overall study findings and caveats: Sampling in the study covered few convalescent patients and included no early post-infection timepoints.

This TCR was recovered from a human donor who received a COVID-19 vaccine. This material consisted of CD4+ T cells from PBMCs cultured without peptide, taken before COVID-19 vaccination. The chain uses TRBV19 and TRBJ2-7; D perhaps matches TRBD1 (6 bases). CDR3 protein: CASSRGQSSYEQYF. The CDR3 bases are TGTGCCAGTAGTAGGGGGCAGAGCTCCTACGAGCAGTACTTC.